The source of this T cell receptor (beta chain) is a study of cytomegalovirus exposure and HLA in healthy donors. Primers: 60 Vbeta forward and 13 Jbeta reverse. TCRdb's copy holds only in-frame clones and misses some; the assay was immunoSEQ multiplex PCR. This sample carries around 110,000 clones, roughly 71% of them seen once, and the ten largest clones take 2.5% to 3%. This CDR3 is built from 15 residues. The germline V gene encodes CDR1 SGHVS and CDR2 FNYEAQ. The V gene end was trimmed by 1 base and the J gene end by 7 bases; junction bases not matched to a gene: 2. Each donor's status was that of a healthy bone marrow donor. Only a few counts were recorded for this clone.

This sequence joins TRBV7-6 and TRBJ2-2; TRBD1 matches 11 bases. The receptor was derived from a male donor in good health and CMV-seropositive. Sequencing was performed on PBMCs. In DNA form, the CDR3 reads TGTGCCAGCAGCTTAGGGACAGGGGGCGGCGGGGAGCTGTTTTTT. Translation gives CASSLGTGGGGELFF.